This TCR beta chain was found in a study of cytomegalovirus exposure and HLA in healthy donors. This CDR3 has 16 residues. Germline V gene data show CDR1 as SGHDN and CDR2 as FVKESK. Trimming cost V 4 bases and J 6 bases, with 19 bases left between them. Amplification used 60 Vbeta primers and 13 Jbeta primers. Repertoires were generated with immunoSEQ multiplex PCR, while TCRdb's copy carries only in-frame clones and drops some. Found here are 60,000 to 100,000 clones; the top ten clones hold about 4.6%. Sequencing used PBMCs. The clonotype was recovered from a man in his thirties or forties in good health and CMV-seronegative. The V gene is TRBV14, the J gene TRBJ2-1; tentative D call: TRBD1 (6 bases). The DNA of the CDR3 is TGTGCCAGCAGCCTCCCCGGTTATGGGGGCCTCAATGAGCAGTTCTTC. It translates to CASSLPGYGGLNEQFF.